This T cell receptor (beta chain) was sequenced in a study of post-analysis software for immune sequencing data. Overall study results and limits: TRBV5-6, TRBV5-1 and TRBV20-1 belonged to a set of roughly 5 TRBV segments that were more frequent in patients than controls.

Prepared TCR beta cDNA libraries contained unique molecular identifiers. MiXCR, applied by TCRdb to the PCR reads, yields one record per CDR3 protein. The data hold some 690,000 distinct CDR3 sequences, with about 32% observed a single time. The CDR3 has 16 amino acids. The V end lost 4 bases, the J end lost 1 base, and 17 bases lay between the germline ends. Germline values: CDR1 SEHNR, CDR2 FQNEAQ (reference sequence). Concerning this clonotype: Antigen specificity is unknown.

This sequence originates from a girl between 5 and 17 years old with multiple sclerosis. V usage is TRBV7-9 and J usage is TRBJ2-7, with D perhaps matching TRBD1 (5 bases). Sample: blood. The CDR3, as DNA: TGTGCCAGCAGCTCGCAAGACAAGGGGCCGTCCTACGAGCAGTACTTC. As protein: CASSSQDKGPSYEQYF.